The rows below give T cell receptor beta chains drawn from one sample of a study of vaccination and CD4 T cells after COVID-19. No antigen is known for these receptors. One entry per CDR3 protein, called by TCRdb with MiXCR from the PCR reads. The repertoire includes 15,000 to 20,000 distinct CDR3 sequences, under 75% of them detected once, and 7% to 8.5% sits in the top ten. The sequenced material came from CD4+ T cells from blood, cultured in vitro. These receptors originate from a human donor who had recovered from COVID-19. The CDR3 runs from the conserved cysteine through the conserved F or W. D genes are given only for firm matches. Size values are once, few and many counts, or a class for expanded clones, and some rows have none.

cdr3_aa: CASSLVAEVGTEAFF
cdr3_nt: TGTGCCAGCAGCTTAGTGGCCGAGGTGGGAACTGAAGCTTTCTTT
j_call: TRBJ1-1
clone_size: .
v_call: TRBV11-3
d_call: .

cdr3_aa: CASSEAEQGPDTQYF
cdr3_nt: TGTGCCAGCAGTGAAGCGGAACAGGGCCCAGATACGCAGTATTTT
j_call: TRBJ2-3
clone_size: .
v_call: TRBV6-1
d_call: .

cdr3_aa: CASSPTRTSAQYF
cdr3_nt: TGTGCCAGCAGCCCAACCAGGACTAGCGCCCAGTACTTC
j_call: TRBJ2-7
clone_size: .
v_call: TRBV7-2
d_call: TRBD2

cdr3_aa: CSVVPADTQYF
cdr3_nt: TGCAGCGTTGTCCCGGCAGATACGCAGTATTTT
j_call: TRBJ2-3
clone_size: .
v_call: TRBV29-1
d_call: .

cdr3_aa: CASSQGVADPDTQYF
cdr3_nt: TGCGCCAGCAGCCAAGGGGTAGCAGACCCAGATACGCAGTATTTT
j_call: TRBJ2-3
clone_size: .
v_call: TRBV4-1
d_call: .

cdr3_aa: CASRTGYNSPLHF
cdr3_nt: TGTGCCAGCAGGACAGGCTATAATTCACCCCTCCACTTT
j_call: TRBJ1-6
clone_size: .
v_call: TRBV2
d_call: .

cdr3_aa: CASSQVPSLAGGPGEQFF
cdr3_nt: TGCGCCAGCAGCCAAGTCCCCTCACTAGCGGGGGGGCCGGGGGAGCAGTTCTTC
j_call: TRBJ2-1
clone_size: once
v_call: TRBV7-2
d_call: TRBD2

cdr3_aa: CASSPMSGDRYTQYF
cdr3_nt: TGTGCCAGCTCACCTATGAGCGGGGATAGGTATACGCAGTATTTT
j_call: TRBJ2-3
clone_size: .
v_call: TRBV18
d_call: TRBD2

cdr3_aa: CASSYSNWGGDTGELFF
cdr3_nt: TGTGCCAGCAGTTACTCGAATTGGGGCGGGGACACCGGGGAGCTGTTTTTT
j_call: TRBJ2-2
clone_size: .
v_call: TRBV6-2/TRBV6-3
d_call: .

cdr3_aa: CASSEGYAGDGETQYF
cdr3_nt: TGTGCCAGCAGTGAAGGATACGCGGGAGACGGAGAGACCCAGTACTTC
j_call: TRBJ2-5
clone_size: .
v_call: TRBV6-1
d_call: TRBD2

cdr3_aa: CASSTDRGNTEAFF
cdr3_nt: TGTGCCAGCAGTACGGACAGGGGAAACACTGAAGCTTTCTTT
j_call: TRBJ1-1
clone_size: .
v_call: TRBV6-2/TRBV6-3
d_call: TRBD1

cdr3_aa: CSASQQAGGPPDTQYF
cdr3_nt: TGCAGTGCTAGCCAACAAGCGGGAGGGCCCCCAGATACGCAGTATTTT
j_call: TRBJ2-3
clone_size: .
v_call: TRBV20-1
d_call: TRBD2